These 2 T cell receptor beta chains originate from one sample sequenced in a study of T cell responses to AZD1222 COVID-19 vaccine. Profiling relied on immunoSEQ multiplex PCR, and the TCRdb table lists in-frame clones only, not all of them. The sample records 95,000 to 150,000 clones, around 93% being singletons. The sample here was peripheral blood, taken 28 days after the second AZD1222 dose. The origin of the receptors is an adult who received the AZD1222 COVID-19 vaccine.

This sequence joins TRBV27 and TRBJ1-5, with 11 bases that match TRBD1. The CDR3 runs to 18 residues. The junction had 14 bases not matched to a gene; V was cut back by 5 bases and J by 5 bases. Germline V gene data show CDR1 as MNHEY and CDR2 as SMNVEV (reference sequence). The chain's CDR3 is CASSHLGTGGRGDQPQHF. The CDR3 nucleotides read TGTGCCAGCAGTCACCTCGGGACAGGGGGACGGGGTGATCAGCCCCAGCATTTT.

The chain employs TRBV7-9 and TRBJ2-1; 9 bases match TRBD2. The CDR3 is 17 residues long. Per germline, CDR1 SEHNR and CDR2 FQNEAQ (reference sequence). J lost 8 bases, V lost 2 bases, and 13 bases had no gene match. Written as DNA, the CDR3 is TGTGCCAGCAGCTTATTAATCACGGGACTAGCTTCAGATGAGCAGTTCTTC. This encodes CASSLLITGLASDEQFF.